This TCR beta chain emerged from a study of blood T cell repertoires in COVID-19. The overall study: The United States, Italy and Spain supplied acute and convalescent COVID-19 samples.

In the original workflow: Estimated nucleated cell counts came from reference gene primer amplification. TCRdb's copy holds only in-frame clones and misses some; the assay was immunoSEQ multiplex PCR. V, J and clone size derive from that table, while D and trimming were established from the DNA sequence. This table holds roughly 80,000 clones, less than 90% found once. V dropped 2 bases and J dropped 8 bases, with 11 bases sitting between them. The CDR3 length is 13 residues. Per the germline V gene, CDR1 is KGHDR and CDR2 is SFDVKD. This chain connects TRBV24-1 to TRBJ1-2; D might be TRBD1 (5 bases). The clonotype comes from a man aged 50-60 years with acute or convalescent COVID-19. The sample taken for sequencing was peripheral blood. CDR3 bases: TGTGCCACCAGTGATTCTTCAGGGCGCGGCTACACCTTC. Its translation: CATSDSSGRGYTF.